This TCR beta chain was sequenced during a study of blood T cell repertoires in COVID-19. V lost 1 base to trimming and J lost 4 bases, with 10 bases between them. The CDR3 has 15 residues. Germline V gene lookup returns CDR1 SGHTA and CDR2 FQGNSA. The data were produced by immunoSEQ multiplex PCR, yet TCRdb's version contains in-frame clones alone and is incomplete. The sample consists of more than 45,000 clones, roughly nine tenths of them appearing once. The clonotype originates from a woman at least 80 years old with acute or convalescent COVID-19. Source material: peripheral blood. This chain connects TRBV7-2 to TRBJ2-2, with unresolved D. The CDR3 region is CASSLVPQSTGELFF. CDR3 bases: TGTGCCAGCAGCTTAGTTCCACAGAGCACCGGGGAGCTGTTTTTT.